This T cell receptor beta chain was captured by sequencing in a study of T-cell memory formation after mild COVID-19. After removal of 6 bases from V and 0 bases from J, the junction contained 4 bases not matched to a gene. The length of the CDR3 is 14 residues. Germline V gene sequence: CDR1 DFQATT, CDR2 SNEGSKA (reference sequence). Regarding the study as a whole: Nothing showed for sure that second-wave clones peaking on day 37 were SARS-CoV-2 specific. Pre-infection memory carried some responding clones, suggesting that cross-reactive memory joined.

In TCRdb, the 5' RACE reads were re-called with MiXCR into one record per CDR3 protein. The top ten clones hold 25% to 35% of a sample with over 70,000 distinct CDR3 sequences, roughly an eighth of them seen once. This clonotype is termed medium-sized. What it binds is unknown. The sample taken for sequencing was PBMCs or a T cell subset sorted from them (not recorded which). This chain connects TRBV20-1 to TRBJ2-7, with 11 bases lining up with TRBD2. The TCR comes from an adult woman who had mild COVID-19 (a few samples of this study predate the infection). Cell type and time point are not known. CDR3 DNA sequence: TGCAGTGCCGTGGGACTAGCGGTCTCCTACGAGCAGTACTTC. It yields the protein CSAVGLAVSYEQYF.